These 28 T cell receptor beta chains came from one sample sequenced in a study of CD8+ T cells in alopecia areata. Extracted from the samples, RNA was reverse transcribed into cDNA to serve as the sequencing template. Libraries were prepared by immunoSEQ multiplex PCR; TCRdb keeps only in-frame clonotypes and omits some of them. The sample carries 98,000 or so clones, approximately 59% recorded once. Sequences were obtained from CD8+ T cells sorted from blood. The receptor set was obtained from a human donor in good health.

CDR3 region: CASSPRGQHKETQYF. The CDR3 nucleotides read TGTGCCAGCAGCCCCCGAGGTCAACACAAAGAGACCCAGTACTTC. V gene TRBV13 combines with J gene TRBJ2-5; D uncertain. Trimming pared 5 bases from V and 3 bases from J, leaving 16 bases between. Germline CDR1 is PRHDT and CDR2 is FYEKMQ (reference sequence). CDR3 length equals 15 residues.

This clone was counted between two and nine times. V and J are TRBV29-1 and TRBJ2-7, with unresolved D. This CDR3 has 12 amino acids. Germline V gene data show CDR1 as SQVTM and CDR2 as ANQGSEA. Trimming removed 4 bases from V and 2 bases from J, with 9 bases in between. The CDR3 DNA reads TGCAGCGTTGGGTCAGAGACCTACGAGCAGTACTTC. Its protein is CSVGSETYEQYF.

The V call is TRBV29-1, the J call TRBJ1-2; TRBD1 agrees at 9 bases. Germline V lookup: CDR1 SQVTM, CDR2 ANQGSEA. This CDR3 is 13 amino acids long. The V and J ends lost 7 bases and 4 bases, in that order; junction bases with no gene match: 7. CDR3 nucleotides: TGCAGCGCCACCGGGACAGGGTCCTATGGCTACACCTTC. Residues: CSATGTGSYGYTF.

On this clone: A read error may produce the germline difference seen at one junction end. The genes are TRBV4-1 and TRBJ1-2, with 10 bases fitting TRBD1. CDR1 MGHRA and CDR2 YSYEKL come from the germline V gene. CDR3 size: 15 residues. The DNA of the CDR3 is TGCGCCAGCAGTCAAGCATGGACAGGGGGTCGAGGCTACACCTTC. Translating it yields CASSQAWTGGRGYTF.

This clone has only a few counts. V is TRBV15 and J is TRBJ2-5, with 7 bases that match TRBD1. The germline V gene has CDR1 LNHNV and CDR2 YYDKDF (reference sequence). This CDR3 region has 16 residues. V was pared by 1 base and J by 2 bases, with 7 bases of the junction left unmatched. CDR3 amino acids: CATSRGTGELQETQYF. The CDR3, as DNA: TGTGCCACCAGCAGAGGGACAGGAGAATTACAAGAGACCCAGTACTTC.

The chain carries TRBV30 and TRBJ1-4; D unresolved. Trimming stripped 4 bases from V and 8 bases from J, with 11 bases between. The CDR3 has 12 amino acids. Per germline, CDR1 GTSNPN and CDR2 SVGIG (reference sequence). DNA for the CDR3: TGTGCCTGGACTCAGAGTGGGGAAAAACTGTTTTTT. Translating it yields CAWTQSGEKLFF.

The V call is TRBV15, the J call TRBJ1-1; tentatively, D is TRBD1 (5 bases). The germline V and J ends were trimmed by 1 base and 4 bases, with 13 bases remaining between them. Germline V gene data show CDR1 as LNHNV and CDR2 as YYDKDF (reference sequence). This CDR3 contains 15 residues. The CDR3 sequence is CATSRGFGASTEAFF. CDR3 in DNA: TGTGCCACCAGCAGAGGCTTCGGGGCGAGCACTGAAGCTTTCTTT.

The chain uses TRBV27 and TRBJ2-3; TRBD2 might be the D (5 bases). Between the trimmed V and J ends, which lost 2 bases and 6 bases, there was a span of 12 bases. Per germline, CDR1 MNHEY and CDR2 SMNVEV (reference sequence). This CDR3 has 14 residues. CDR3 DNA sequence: TGTGCCAGCAGTTTAGCCGGGGTTTGGGATACGCAGTATTTT. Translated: CASSLAGVWDTQYF.

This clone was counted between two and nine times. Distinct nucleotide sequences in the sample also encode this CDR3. CDR3: CASSPGQTNSPLHF. Here the CDR3 DNA reads TGTGCCAGCAGCCCAGGACAGACCAATTCACCCCTCCACTTT. The rearrangement links TRBV7-9 to TRBJ1-6; a weak D match, TRBD1 (6 bases). The V end was cut by 5 bases, the J end by 7 bases, with 12 bases between. Germline CDR1 reads SEHNR; CDR2 reads FQNEAQ (reference sequence). CDR3 size: 14 residues.

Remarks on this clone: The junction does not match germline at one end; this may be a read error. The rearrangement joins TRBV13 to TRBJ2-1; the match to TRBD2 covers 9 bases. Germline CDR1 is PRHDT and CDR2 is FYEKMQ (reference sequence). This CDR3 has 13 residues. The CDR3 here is CASSQRGGDEQFF. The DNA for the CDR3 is TGCGCCAGCAGTCAGCGCGGGGGGGATGAGCAGTTCTTC.

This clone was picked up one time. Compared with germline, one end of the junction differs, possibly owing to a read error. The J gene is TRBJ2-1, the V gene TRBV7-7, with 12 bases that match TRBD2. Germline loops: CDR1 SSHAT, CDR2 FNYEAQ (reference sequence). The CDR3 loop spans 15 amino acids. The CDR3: CASSFGLAGLNEQFF. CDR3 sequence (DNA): TGTGCTAGCAGCTTCGGACTAGCGGGGCTTAATGAGCAGTTCTTC.

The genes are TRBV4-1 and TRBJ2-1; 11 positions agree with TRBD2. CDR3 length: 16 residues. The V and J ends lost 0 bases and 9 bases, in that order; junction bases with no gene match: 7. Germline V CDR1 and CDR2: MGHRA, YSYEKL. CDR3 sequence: CASSQDSGLAGLEQFF. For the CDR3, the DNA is TGCGCCAGCAGCCAAGATAGCGGACTAGCGGGTCTTGAGCAGTTCTTC.

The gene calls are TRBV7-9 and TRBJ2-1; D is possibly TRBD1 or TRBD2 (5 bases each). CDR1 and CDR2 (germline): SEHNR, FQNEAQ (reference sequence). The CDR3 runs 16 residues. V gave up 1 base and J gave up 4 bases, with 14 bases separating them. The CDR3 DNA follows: TGTGCCAGCAGCTTAGGCTCGGGACGGTCATACAATGAGCAGTTCTTC. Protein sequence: CASSLGSGRSYNEQFF.

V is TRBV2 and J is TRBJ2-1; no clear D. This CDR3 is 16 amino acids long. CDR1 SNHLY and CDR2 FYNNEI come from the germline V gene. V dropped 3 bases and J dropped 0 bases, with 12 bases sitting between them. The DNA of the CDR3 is TGTGCCAGCAGTGATGGCACAGCTAGCTCCTACAATGAGCAGTTCTTC. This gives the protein CASSDGTASSYNEQFF.

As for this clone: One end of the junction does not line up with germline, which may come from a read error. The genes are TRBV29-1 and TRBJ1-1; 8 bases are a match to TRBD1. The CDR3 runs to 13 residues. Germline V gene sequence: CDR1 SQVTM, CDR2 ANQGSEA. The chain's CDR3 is CSTGGGLNTEAFF. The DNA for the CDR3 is TGCAGCACAGGGGGAGGGCTGAATACTGAAGCTTTCTTT.

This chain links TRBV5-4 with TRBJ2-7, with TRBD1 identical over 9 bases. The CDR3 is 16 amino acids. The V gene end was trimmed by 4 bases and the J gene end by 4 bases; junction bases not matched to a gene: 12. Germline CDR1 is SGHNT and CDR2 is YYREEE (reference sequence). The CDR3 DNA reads TGTGCCAGCAGCCAAACCTGGGGGACAGGGATTTACGAGCAGTACTTC. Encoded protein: CASSQTWGTGIYEQYF.

The CDR3 loop reads CASSPAVGPHDEQFF. In nucleotides, the CDR3 is TGCGCCAGCAGCCCCGCCGTGGGGCCCCACGATGAGCAGTTCTTC. The chain has TRBV5-1 and TRBJ2-1; D perhaps matches TRBD1 (5 bases). The germline V and J ends were trimmed by 4 bases and 8 bases, with 19 bases remaining between them. Germline lookup yields CDR1 SGHRS and CDR2 YFSETQ. The CDR3 consists of 15 residues.

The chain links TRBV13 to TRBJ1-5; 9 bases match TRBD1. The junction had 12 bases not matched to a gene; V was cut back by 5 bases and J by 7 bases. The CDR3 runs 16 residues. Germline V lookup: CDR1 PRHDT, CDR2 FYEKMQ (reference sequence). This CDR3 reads CASSHRGRDREQPQHF. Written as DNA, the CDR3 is TGTGCCAGCAGCCACAGGGGGCGAGATAGGGAGCAGCCCCAGCATTTT. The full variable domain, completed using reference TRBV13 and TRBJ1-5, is AAGVIQSPRHLIKEKRETATLKCYPIPRHDTVYWYQQGPGQDPQFLISFYEKMQSDKGSIPDRFSAQQFSDYHSELNMSSLELGDSALYFCASSHRGRDREQPQHFGDGTRLSIL.

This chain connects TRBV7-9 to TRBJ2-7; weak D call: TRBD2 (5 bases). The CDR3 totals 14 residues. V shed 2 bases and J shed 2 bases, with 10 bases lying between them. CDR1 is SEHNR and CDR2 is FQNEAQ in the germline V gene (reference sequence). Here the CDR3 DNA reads TGTGCCAGCAGCTTAATCAGCGGCCCCTACGAGCAGTACTTC. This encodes CASSLISGPYEQYF.

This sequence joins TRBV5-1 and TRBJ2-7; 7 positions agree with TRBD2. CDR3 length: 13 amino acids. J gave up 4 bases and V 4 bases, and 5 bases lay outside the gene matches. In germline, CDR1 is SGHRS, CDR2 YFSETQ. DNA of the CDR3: TGCGCCAGCAGCCCCGGACTAGAGTACGAGCAGTACTTC. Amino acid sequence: CASSPGLEYEQYF.

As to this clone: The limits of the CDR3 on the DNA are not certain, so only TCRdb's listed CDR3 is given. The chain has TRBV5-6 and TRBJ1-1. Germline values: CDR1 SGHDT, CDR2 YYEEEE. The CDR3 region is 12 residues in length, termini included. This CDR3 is CASSFGAGRAFF.

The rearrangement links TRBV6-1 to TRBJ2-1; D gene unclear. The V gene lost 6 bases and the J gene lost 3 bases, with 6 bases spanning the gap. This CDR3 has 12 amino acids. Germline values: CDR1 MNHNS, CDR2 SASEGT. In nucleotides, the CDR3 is TGTGCCAGCAGCGACCTCTACAATGAGCAGTTCTTC. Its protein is CASSDLYNEQFF.

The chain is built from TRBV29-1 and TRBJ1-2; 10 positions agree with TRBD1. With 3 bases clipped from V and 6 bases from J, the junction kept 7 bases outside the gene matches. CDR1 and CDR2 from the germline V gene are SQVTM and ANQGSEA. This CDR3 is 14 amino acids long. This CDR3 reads CSVDLGTGENGYTF. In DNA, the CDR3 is TGCAGCGTTGATTTGGGGACAGGGGAGAATGGCTACACCTTC. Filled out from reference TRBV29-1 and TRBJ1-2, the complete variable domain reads SAVISQKPSRDICQRGTSLTIQCQVDSQVTMMFWYRQQPGQSLTLIATANQGSEATYESGFVIDKFPISRPNLTFSTLTVSNMSPEDSSIYLCSVDLGTGENGYTFGSGTRLTVV.

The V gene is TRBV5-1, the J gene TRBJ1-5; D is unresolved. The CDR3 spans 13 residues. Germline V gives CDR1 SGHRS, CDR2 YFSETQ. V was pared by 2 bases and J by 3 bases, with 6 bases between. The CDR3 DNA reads TGCGCCAGCAGCTTAGGTGTCAATCAGCCCCAGCATTTT. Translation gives CASSLGVNQPQHF. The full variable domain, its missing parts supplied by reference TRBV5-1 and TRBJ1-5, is KAGVTQTPRYLIKTRGQQVTLSCSPISGHRSVSWYQQTPGQGLQFLFEYFSETQRNKGNFPGRFSGRQFSNSRSEMNVSTLELGDSALYLCASSLGVNQPQHFGDGTRLSIL.

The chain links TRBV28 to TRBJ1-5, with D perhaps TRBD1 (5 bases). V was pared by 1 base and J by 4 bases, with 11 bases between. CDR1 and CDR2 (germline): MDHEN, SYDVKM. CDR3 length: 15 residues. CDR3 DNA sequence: TGTGCCAGCAGTTTATCAGGGTTGGGAAATCAGCCCCAGCATTTT. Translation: CASSLSGLGNQPQHF.

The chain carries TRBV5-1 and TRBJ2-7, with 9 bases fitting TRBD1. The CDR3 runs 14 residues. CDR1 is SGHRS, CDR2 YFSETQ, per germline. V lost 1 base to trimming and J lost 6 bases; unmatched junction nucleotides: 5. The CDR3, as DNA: TGCGCCAGCAGCTTGTCCGGGACAGGGTCCGAGCAGTACTTC. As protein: CASSLSGTGSEQYF. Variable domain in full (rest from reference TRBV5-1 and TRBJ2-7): KAGVTQTPRYLIKTRGQQVTLSCSPISGHRSVSWYQQTPGQGLQFLFEYFSETQRNKGNFPGRFSGRQFSNSRSEMNVSTLELGDSALYLCASSLSGTGSEQYFGPGTRLTVT.

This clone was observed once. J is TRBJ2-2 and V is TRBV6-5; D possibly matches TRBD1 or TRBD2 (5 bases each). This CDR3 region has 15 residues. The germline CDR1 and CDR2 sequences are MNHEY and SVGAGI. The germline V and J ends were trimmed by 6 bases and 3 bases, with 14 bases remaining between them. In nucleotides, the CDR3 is TGTGCCAGCAGGGGACCCGGGACCGACACCGGGGAGCTGTTTTTT. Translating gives CASRGPGTDTGELFF.

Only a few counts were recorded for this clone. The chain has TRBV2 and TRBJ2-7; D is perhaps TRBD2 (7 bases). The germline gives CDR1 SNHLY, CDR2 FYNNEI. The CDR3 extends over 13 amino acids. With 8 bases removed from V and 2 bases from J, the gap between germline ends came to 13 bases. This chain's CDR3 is CASGGGRTYEQYF. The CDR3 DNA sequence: TGTGCCAGCGGGGGGGGCCGCACCTACGAGCAGTACTTC. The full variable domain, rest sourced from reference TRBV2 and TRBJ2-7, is EPEVTQTPSHQVTQMGQEVILRCVPISNHLYFYWYRQILGQKVEFLVSFYNNEISEKSEIFDDQFSVERPDGSNFTLKIRSTKLEDSAMYFCASGGGRTYEQYFGPGTRLTVT.